This T cell receptor beta chain was documented in a study of T-cell reconstitution after alpha-beta-depleted transplantation in children. General study results and limits: Hyperexpanded clones declined; after one year, newly produced T cells mostly supplied diversity. After transplant, at about two months, alpha-beta T cells were reportedly derived from several hundred expanded graft clones. Surviving recipient T cells and thymic progenitors accounted for the high day-60 TCRbeta diversity observed in some patients.

Comments on this clonotype: The antigen remains unidentified.

Germline CDR1 LGHNA, CDR2 YSLEER. The CDR3 is 14 amino acids. J gave up 5 bases and V 4 bases, and 5 bases lay outside the gene matches. The library targeted TCRbeta and was prepared with unique molecular identifiers. Each CDR3 protein is one row after TCRdb ran MiXCR on the PCR reads. Of more than 75,000 distinct CDR3 sequences in the sample, 23% were seen once. This receptor was taken from a boy between 2 and 10 years old with acute lymphoblastic leukemia, due to receive a stem cell transplant. This chain joins TRBV4-3 and TRBJ2-7; TRBD1 matches at 10 bases. The sequencing here drew on PBMCs, taken before TCRalphabeta/CD19-depleted stem cell transplant. The CDR3 spells CASSPDRGINEQYF. The CDR3 nucleotides are TGCGCCAGCAGCCCGGACAGGGGGATCAACGAGCAGTACTTC.